This T cell receptor (beta chain) was identified in a study of T cell repertoires in cytomegalovirus infection. Study in general: From public TCR beta signatures came an indication of both CMV infection and matching HLA type.

One entry per CDR3 protein, called by TCRdb with MiXCR from the reads. The sample lists about 400,000 distinct CDR3 sequences, around 18% occurring once. This CDR3 is 12 amino acids long. Germline V gene sequence: CDR1 DFQATT, CDR2 SNEGSKA (reference sequence). The V end lost 6 bases, the J end lost 1 base, and 9 bases lay between the germline ends. Study outcomes and limitations: HLA-C-restricted CMV-specific TCR beta clonotypes were dominant in the ex vivo response.

Points on this clonotype: Its matching antigen is unknown.

This TCR was recovered from a human donor in good health (CMV status not recorded). Some clones in this sample may be carry-over from other donors' samples. The chain employs TRBV20-1 and TRBJ1-1; possible D gene TRBD1, 6 bases. Source material: PBMCs. CDR3 nucleotide sequence: TGCAGTGCGGACAGCCGGAACACTGAAGCTTTCTTT. Translating gives CSADSRNTEAFF.